The 11 T cell receptor beta chains listed next were all sequenced from one sample in a study of T cell responses to AZD1222 COVID-19 vaccine. Assay: immunoSEQ multiplex PCR; the TCRdb copy retains only in-frame clones and omits some. Of some 120,000 clones in the sample, 92% were seen once. Sample: peripheral blood, taken 28 days after the second AZD1222 dose. Source of these receptors: an adult who received the AZD1222 COVID-19 vaccine.

The genes are TRBV2 and TRBJ1-2; 9 positions match TRBD1. Trimming at V came to 6 bases and at J to 0 bases, leaving 8 bases not matched to a gene. The CDR3 loop spans 16 amino acids. Germline V lookup: CDR1 SNHLY, CDR2 FYNNEI. CDR3 bases: TGTGCCAGCAGCCCGGACAGGGGACTAGCTAACTATGGCTACACCTTC. It is translated as CASSPDRGLANYGYTF. Variable domain in full (rest from reference TRBV2 and TRBJ1-2): EPEVTQTPSHQVTQMGQEVILRCVPISNHLYFYWYRQILGQKVEFLVSFYNNEISEKSEIFDDQFSVERPDGSNFTLKIRSTKLEDSAMYFCASSPDRGLANYGYTFGSGTRLTVV.

This clone appeared a few times. The genes are TRBV2 and TRBJ2-1, with TRBD2 identical over 7 bases. J was trimmed by 8 bases and V by 2 bases; bases with no gene match: 9. Germline V gene data show CDR1 as SNHLY and CDR2 as FYNNEI. CDR3 length equals 15 residues. CDR3 amino acids: CASSERSGRAYEQFF. The CDR3 DNA follows: TGTGCCAGCAGTGAACGTAGTGGGAGGGCCTATGAGCAGTTCTTC.

The chain carries TRBV2 and TRBJ1-5, with TRBD1 as a possible D gene (5 bases). The CDR3 totals 15 residues. CDR1 SNHLY and CDR2 FYNNEI come from the germline V gene. V was clipped by 3 bases and J by 5 bases, with 14 bases between them. CDR3 in DNA: TGTGCCAGCAGTGAGGACAAACTGTGGGATCAGCCCCAGCATTTT. Its translation: CASSEDKLWDQPQHF.

The J gene is TRBJ1-3, the V gene TRBV28; D is uncertain. Trimming cost V 5 bases and J 0 bases, with 2 bases left between them. Per the germline V gene, CDR1 is MDHEN and CDR2 is SYDVKM. CDR3 size: 12 residues. The CDR3 DNA sequence: TGTGCCAGCAGTATCTCTGGAAACACCATATATTTT. It encodes CASSISGNTIYF.

The chain links TRBV11-2 to TRBJ2-6; 7 nucleotides match TRBD1. The J segment lost 2 bases and the V segment lost 5 bases, leaving 12 bases of the junction unmatched. CDR1 is SGHAT and CDR2 is FQNNGV in the germline V gene. The CDR3 covers 18 residues. The CDR3 DNA is TGTGCCAGCAGCCAGATAGGGACAGCTGTAACTGGGGCCAACGTCCTGACTTTC. This codes for CASSQIGTAVTGANVLTF.

The V call is TRBV9, the J call TRBJ1-1; no firm D call. CDR1 and CDR2 from the germline V gene are SGDLS and YYNGEE. The CDR3 spans 14 residues. Deletions cut 0 bases from V and 5 bases from J, with 11 bases between. Here the CDR3 reads CASSVETEGTEAFF. In DNA, the CDR3 is TGTGCCAGCAGCGTAGAGACCGAGGGTACTGAAGCTTTCTTT.

The chain joins TRBV19 to TRBJ2-2; 11 bases align to TRBD2. The CDR3 contains 18 residues. Germline CDR1 reads LNHDA; CDR2 reads SQIVND (reference sequence). The trim removed 0 bases at V and 2 bases at J, leaving 5 bases unmatched. CDR3 nucleotides: TGTGCCAGTAGTATAGACGCAACTAGCGGGAGTAACACCGGGGAGCTGTTTTTT. It translates to CASSIDATSGSNTGELFF.

V gene TRBV7-6 combines with J gene TRBJ1-5; no clear D gene. V lost 3 bases, J lost 5 bases, and 14 bases lay in between. The CDR3 covers 15 residues. Germline V CDR1 and CDR2: SGHVS, FNYEAQ. CDR3 coding DNA: TGTGCCAGCAGCTTGTTGGAGGACGGATATCAGCCCCAGCATTTT. Translating gives CASSLLEDGYQPQHF.

This clone was counted only a few times. The gene calls are TRBV2 and TRBJ2-2; the D is unclear. The V gene's germline CDR1 is SNHLY and CDR2 FYNNEI. V lost 8 bases and J 0 bases, leaving 10 bases between the germline ends. CDR3 length equals 14 residues. The CDR3 bases are TGTGCCAGCGTCATCGACGCGAACACCGGGGAGCTGTTTTTT. Protein sequence: CASVIDANTGELFF.

This sequence joins TRBV7-9 and TRBJ2-5, with D unresolved. The CDR3 length is 14 residues. Germline V gives CDR1 SEHNR, CDR2 FQNEAQ (reference sequence). V dropped 5 bases and J dropped 2 bases, with 12 bases sitting between them. CDR3 DNA sequence: TGTGCCAGCAGCGCGACATCCACTCAAGAGACCCAGTACTTC. It specifies CASSATSTQETQYF.

The chain joins TRBV18 to TRBJ2-7; 7 bases line up with TRBD1. The junction had 6 bases not matched to a gene; V was cut back by 4 bases and J by 3 bases. This CDR3 spans 14 amino acids. Germline CDR1 KGHSH, CDR2 LQKENI. The CDR3 region is CASSRDRVIYEQYF. In DNA, the CDR3 is TGTGCCAGCTCACGAGACAGGGTAATCTACGAGCAGTACTTC.